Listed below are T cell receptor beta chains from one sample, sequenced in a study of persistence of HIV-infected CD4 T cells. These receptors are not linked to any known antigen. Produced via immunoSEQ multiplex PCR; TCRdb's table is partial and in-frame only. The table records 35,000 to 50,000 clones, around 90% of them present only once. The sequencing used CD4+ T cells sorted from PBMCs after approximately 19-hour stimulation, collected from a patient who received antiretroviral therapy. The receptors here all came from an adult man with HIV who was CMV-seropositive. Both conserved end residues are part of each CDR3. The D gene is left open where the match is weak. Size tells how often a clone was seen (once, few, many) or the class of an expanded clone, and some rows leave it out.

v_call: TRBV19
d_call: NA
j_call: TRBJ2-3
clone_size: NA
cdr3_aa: CASTTRWDTDTQYF
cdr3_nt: TGTGCCAGTACCACTAGGTGGGACACAGATACGCAGTATTTT

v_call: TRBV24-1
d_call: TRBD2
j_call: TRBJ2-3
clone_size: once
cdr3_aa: CATSDSLAGGHNTDTQYF
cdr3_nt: TGTGCCACCAGTGATTCCCTAGCGGGGGGACATAACACAGATACGCAGTATTTT

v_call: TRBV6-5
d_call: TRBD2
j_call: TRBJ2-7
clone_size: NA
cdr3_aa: CASSWGGKTPYEQYF
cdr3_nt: TGTGCCAGCAGCTGGGGGGGGAAAACCCCCTACGAGCAGTACTTC

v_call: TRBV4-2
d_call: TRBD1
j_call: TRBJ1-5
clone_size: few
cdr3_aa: CASSQDGTGGQPQHF
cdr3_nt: TGTGCCAGCAGCCAAGATGGGACAGGCGGGCAGCCCCAGCATTTT

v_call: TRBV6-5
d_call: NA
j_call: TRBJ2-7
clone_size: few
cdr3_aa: CASSYLGGKFTYEQYF
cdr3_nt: TGTGCCAGCAGTTATCTTGGGGGCAAATTTACCTACGAGCAGTACTTC

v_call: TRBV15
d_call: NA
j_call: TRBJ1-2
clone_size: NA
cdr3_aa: CATSRDLWGEVGYTF
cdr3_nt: TGTGCCACCAGCAGAGATCTTTGGGGGGAAGTTGGCTACACCTTC

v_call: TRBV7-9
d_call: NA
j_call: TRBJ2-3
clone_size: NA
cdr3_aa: CASSLGQARTDTQYF
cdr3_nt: TGTGCCAGCAGCTTAGGACAGGCCCGCACAGATACGCAGTATTTT

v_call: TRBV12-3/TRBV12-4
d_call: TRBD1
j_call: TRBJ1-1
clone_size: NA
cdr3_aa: CASSLGDSSEAFF
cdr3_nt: TGTGCCAGCAGTTTAGGGGACAGTTCTGAAGCTTTCTTT

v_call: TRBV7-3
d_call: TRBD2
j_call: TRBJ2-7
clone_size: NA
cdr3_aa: CASGRAGSYEQYF
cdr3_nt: TGTGCCTCGGGGAGGGCCGGCTCCTACGAGCAGTACTTC

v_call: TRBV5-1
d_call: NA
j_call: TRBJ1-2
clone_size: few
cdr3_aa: CASSSEGRTSYGYTF
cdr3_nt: TGCGCCAGCAGCTCCGAGGGACGGACGTCCTATGGCTACACCTTC

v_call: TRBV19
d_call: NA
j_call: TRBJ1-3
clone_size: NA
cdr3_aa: CASMRGNTIYF
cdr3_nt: TGTGCCAGTATGCGCGGAAACACCATATATTTT

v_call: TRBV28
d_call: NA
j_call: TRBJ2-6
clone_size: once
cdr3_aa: CASSLGGSGANVLTF
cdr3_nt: TGTGCCAGCAGTTTAGGGGGCTCTGGGGCCAACGTCCTGACTTTC

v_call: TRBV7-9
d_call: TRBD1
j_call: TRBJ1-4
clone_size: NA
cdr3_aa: CASSARGQTNEKLFF
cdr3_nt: TGTGCCAGCAGCGCCCGGGGACAGACTAATGAAAAACTGTTTTTT

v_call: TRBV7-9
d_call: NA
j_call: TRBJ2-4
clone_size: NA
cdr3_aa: CASSPRLRGSGKNIQYF
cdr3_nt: TGTGCCAGCAGCCCCCGTCTAAGGGGCAGTGGCAAAAACATTCAGTACTTC

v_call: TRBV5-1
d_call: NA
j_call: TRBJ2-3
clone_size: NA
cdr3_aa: CASSLSVSGPVTDTQYF
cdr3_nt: TGCGCCAGCAGCTTGTCGGTCTCGGGACCCGTCACAGATACGCAGTATTTT

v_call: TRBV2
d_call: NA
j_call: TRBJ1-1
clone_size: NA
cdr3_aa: CASSERGVRSTEAFF
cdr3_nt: TGTGCCAGCAGTGAAAGAGGGGTGCGGTCCACTGAAGCTTTCTTT

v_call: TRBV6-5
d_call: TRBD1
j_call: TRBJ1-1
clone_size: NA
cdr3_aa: CASSSRDRANTEAFF
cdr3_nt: TGTGCCAGCAGTTCCCGCGACAGGGCTAACACTGAAGCTTTCTTT

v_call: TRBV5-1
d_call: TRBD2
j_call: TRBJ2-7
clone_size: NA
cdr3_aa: CASSLEGGGAYEQYF
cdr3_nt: TGCGCCAGCAGCTTGGAAGGCGGGGGGGCCTACGAGCAGTACTTC

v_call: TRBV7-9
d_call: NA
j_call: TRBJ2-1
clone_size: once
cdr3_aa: CASSLGGGYNEQFF
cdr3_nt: TGTGCCAGCAGCTTAGGTGGGGGATACAATGAGCAGTTCTTC

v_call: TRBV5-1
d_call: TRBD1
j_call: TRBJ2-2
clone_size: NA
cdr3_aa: CASSLGQGATGELFF
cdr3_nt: TGCGCCAGCAGCTTGGGACAGGGGGCGACCGGGGAGCTGTTTTTT

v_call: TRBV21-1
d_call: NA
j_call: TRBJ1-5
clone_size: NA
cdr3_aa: CASSKVWTDYSNQPQHF
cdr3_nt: TGTGCCAGCAGCAAAGTCTGGACAGATTATAGCAATCAGCCCCAGCATTTT

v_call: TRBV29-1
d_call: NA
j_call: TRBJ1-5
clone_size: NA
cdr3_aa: CSVERPRGDNNQPQHF
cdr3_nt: TGCAGCGTTGAGAGGCCTAGGGGGGATAACAATCAGCCCCAGCATTTT

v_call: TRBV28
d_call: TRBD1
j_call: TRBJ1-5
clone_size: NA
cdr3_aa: CASSSGQGSSQPQHF
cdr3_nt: TGTGCCAGCAGTTCGGGACAGGGTAGCAGTCAGCCCCAGCATTTT

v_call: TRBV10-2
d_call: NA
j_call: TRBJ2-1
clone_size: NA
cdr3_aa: CASSLNLRGNEQFF
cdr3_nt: TGCGCCAGCAGCCTGAACCTAAGGGGCAATGAGCAGTTCTTC

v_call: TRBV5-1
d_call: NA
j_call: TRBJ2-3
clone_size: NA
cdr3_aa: CASSGADTQYF
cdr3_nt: TGCGCCAGCAGCGGGGCCGATACGCAGTATTTT

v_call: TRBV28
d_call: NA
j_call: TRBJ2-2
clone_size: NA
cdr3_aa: CASSLGTYPGELFF
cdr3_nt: TGTGCCAGCAGTTTAGGGACCTACCCCGGGGAGCTGTTTTTT

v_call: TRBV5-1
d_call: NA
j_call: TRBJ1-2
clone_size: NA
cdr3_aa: CASSAFSRDYGYTF
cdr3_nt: TGCGCCAGCAGCGCCTTTTCGAGGGACTATGGCTACACCTTC

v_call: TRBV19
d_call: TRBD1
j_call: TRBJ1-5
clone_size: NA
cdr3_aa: CASRPTGRPDQPQHF
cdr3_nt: TGTGCCAGCCGCCCGACAGGGCGTCCTGATCAGCCCCAGCATTTT

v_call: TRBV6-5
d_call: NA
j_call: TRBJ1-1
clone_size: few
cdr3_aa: CASSPQGNTEAFF
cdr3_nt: TGTGCCAGCAGTCCCCAGGGGAACACTGAAGCTTTCTTT

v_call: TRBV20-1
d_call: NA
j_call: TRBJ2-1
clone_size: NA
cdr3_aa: CSASTGFMSEQFF
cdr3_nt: TGCAGTGCTAGTACAGGGTTTATGAGTGAGCAGTTCTTC